This note documents a single T cell receptor (beta chain) sequence. Original processing methods: The authors estimated nucleated cell counts from reference gene primer amplification. Profiling relied on immunoSEQ multiplex PCR, and the TCRdb table lists in-frame clones only, not all of them. The V and J calls and clone size are taken from that table; D and trimming were inferred from the DNA. In the table there are 150,000 to 200,000 clones, around four fifths of which are singletons. Germline V CDR1 and CDR2: SGHRS, YFSETQ. V was trimmed by 0 bases and J by 5 bases, leaving 8 bases between them. The CDR3 is made up of 13 amino acids. This sample was taken from a study of blood T cell repertoires in COVID-19. Across the study: T cells, B-cell-depleted T cells, or PBMCs supplied cDNA or gDNA.

The chain joins TRBV5-1 to TRBJ1-1; the D gene is possibly TRBD1 (5 bases). This TCR derives from a woman older than 75 with active or convalescent COVID-19. The sequenced sample consisted of peripheral blood. CDR3 protein: CASSLEGRTEAFF. The CDR3 coding sequence is TGCGCCAGCAGCTTGGAGGGGCGAACTGAAGCTTTCTTT.